Included here is one TCR beta chain sequence, with context. Its antigen is unidentified. Other DNA sequences of this sample code for an identical CDR3. The data are from a study of shared clonotypes between healthy human individuals. Study-level information: Donors had three CD4 naive, three CD4 memory, two CD8 naive and one CD8 memory plate apiece.

This CDR3 comprises 14 residues. The ends were cut back, 6 bases at V and 1 base at J, with 11 bases in the middle. From germline, CDR1 is MNHNS and CDR2 SASEGT. TCRdb's copy holds only in-frame clones and misses some; the assay was immunoSEQ multiplex PCR. The profile shows 950,000 to 1,100,000 clones, around 75% of them singletons. Overall study results and limits: A generally larger estimated richness was seen in naive subsets than in memory subsets. Sequencing depth was predicted to influence how clonotypes are shared among donors.

Sample: memory CD4+ T cells sorted from blood. Subset defined: CD45RA-negative fraction. The receptor was derived from a man younger than 30 in good health. The chain is built from TRBV6-1 and TRBJ2-3, with a possible D match to TRBD1 (6 bases). Here the CDR3 reads CASSGQRGTDTQYF. The CDR3 coding sequence is TGTGCCAGCAGCGGACAGAGGGGCACAGATACGCAGTATTTT.